This is a list of T cell receptor beta chains from one sample in a study of CD4 T cells in relation to SARS-CoV-2 and coronaviruses. Clones were sequenced by immunoSEQ multiplex PCR, and TCRdb holds only the in-frame ones, with some missing. This sample yields tens of thousands of clones, of which over 70% are seen a single time; around 18% belongs to the top ten. These receptors are not linked to any known antigen. The specimen was CD4+ T cells from PBMCs, cultured in vitro. These receptor sequences come from a human donor in good health. The CDR3 runs from the conserved cysteine through the conserved F or W. A D gene is named only where the DNA matches it firmly. The size field is filled for only some rows; it gives once, few, many or a size class.

V: TRBV3-1/TRBV3-2
size: -
D: TRBD2
J: TRBJ2-7
DNA: TGTGCCAGCAGCCCGCCGGGACTAGCGGGAGGGTACGAGCAGTACTTC
CDR3: CASSPPGLAGGYEQYF

V: TRBV19
size: -
D: TRBD1
J: TRBJ2-5
DNA: TGTGCCAGTACTCGGACAGGGATCATGCAAGAGACCCAGTACTTC
CDR3: CASTRTGIMQETQYF

V: TRBV12-3/TRBV12-4
size: few
D: TRBD1
J: TRBJ2-1
DNA: TGTGCCAGCAGACACGGGACAGGGGTACAGTTCTTC
CDR3: CASRHGTGVQFF

V: TRBV12-5
size: -
D: -
J: TRBJ1-6
DNA: TGTGCTAGTGGTTTGGTACTAGGCCTGATGGTGAATTCACCCCTCCACTTT
CDR3: CASGLVLGLMVNSPLHF

V: TRBV14
size: -
D: -
J: TRBJ1-6
DNA: TGTGCCAGCAGCCCAGAACAGTCACCCCTCCACTTT
CDR3: CASSPEQSPLHF

V: TRBV25-1
size: few
D: -
J: TRBJ1-5
DNA: TGTGCCAGCGGGACGGACCATCAGCCCCAGCATTTT
CDR3: CASGTDHQPQHF

V: TRBV7-3
size: -
D: -
J: TRBJ2-1
DNA: TGTGCCAGCAGCCCCCAGTCGAGAGCGAATGAGCAGTTCTTC
CDR3: CASSPQSRANEQFF

V: TRBV30
size: -
D: -
J: TRBJ1-5
DNA: TGTGCCTGGACAGAAGATAGCAATCAGCCCCAGCATTTT
CDR3: CAWTEDSNQPQHF

V: TRBV6-6
size: -
D: -
J: TRBJ2-2
DNA: TGTGCCAGCAGTTACCTTGGCGGGACCGCGGCCGGGGAGCTGTTTTTT
CDR3: CASSYLGGTAAGELFF

V: TRBV9
size: -
D: -
J: TRBJ2-1
DNA: TGTGCCAGCAGCGTAGTGGGGAGCGGGACAAATGAGCAGTTCTTC
CDR3: CASSVVGSGTNEQFF

V: TRBV6-6
size: once
D: TRBD2
J: TRBJ2-7
DNA: TGTGCCAGCACGGGGGGTGGTTACGAGCAGTACTTC
CDR3: CASTGGGYEQYF

V: TRBV19
size: -
D: TRBD1
J: TRBJ2-3
DNA: TGTGCCAGTAGTATAGTTCCGGGACAGGGGGGCGATACGCAGTATTTT
CDR3: CASSIVPGQGGDTQYF

V: TRBV24-1
size: -
D: -
J: TRBJ2-7
DNA: TGTGCCACTGGGGAGACTCGGGTCGAGCAGTACTTC
CDR3: CATGETRVEQYF

V: TRBV15
size: -
D: -
J: TRBJ1-1
DNA: TGTGCCACCAGCAGAGACCTCCCGGGTACGAACACTGAAGCTTTCTTT
CDR3: CATSRDLPGTNTEAFF

V: TRBV7-2
size: -
D: -
J: TRBJ1-1
DNA: TGTGCCAGCAGCTTATCGGAGAACCCGACGGGTGAAGCTTTCTTT
CDR3: CASSLSENPTGEAFF

V: TRBV2
size: -
D: TRBD2
J: TRBJ2-5
DNA: TGTGCCAGCAGTGGGCTAGCGGGAGGCACTAATATGAGGAGGCAAGAGACCCAGTACTTC
CDR3: CASSGLAGGTNMRRQETQYF

V: TRBV7-9
size: -
D: TRBD1
J: TRBJ2-7
DNA: TGTGCCAGCAGCCAGGACAGGGTATCCGAGCAGTACTTC
CDR3: CASSQDRVSEQYF

V: TRBV9
size: -
D: -
J: TRBJ2-3
DNA: TGTGCCAGCAGCGTATTATCCAGGTCAGATACGCAGTATTTT
CDR3: CASSVLSRSDTQYF

V: TRBV6-2/TRBV6-3
size: -
D: -
J: TRBJ2-3
DNA: TGTGCCAGCAGTTACACTCGACAGTTGACTAGCACAGATACGCAGTATTTT
CDR3: CASSYTRQLTSTDTQYF

V: TRBV7-3
size: few
D: -
J: TRBJ2-2
DNA: TGTGCCAGCAGCTTAACTGTAGCCGGGGAGCTGTTTTTT
CDR3: CASSLTVAGELFF

V: TRBV18
size: -
D: TRBD1
J: TRBJ1-3
DNA: TGTGCCAGCTCACCAGAGGGGGCGCCTGGAAACACCATATATTTT
CDR3: CASSPEGAPGNTIYF

V: TRBV3-1/TRBV3-2
size: -
D: TRBD1
J: TRBJ1-2
DNA: TGTGCCAGCAGCCAAGTTGTTTCAGGGGGTTACACCTTC
CDR3: CASSQVVSGGYTF

V: TRBV9
size: -
D: -
J: TRBJ1-1
DNA: TGTGCCAGCAGCGCCTCGATTCACAGGTTGGCTATCGCTGAAGCTTTCTTT
CDR3: CASSASIHRLAIAEAFF

V: TRBV5-6
size: -
D: -
J: TRBJ1-2
DNA: TGTGCCAGCAGCCCCGGGGGGCTGGGCTATGGCTACACCTTC
CDR3: CASSPGGLGYGYTF

V: TRBV2
size: once
D: -
J: TRBJ2-7
DNA: TGTGCCAGCATGCGAAATGGGAAGAACTACGAGCAGTACTTC
CDR3: CASMRNGKNYEQYF

V: TRBV3-1/TRBV3-2
size: -
D: -
J: TRBJ1-2
DNA: TGTGCCAGCAGCCACCCCCTCCTCGCACGGGGCTACACCTTC
CDR3: CASSHPLLARGYTF

V: TRBV7-9
size: -
D: -
J: TRBJ1-5
DNA: TGTGCCAGCAGCTTAGCAGAACAGGGGCCCCAGCATTTT
CDR3: CASSLAEQGPQHF

V: TRBV7-9
size: -
D: TRBD2
J: TRBJ2-5
DNA: TGTGCCAGCAGCATTAGCGGGGGGTACCAAGAGACCCAGTACTTC
CDR3: CASSISGGYQETQYF

V: TRBV6-5
size: -
D: -
J: TRBJ1-5
DNA: TGTGCCAGTTGGCTGGGGCAGGTCCGCAATCAGCCCCAGCATTTT
CDR3: CASWLGQVRNQPQHF

V: TRBV10-3
size: -
D: -
J: TRBJ2-5
DNA: TGTGCCATCAGTGAGTCGACGGGAGTAAAAGGAGAGACCCAGTACTTC
CDR3: CAISESTGVKGETQYF

V: TRBV6-5
size: -
D: -
J: TRBJ1-1
DNA: TGTGCCAGCAGTTACTGGTCAGGGACGAACACTGAAGCTTTCTTT
CDR3: CASSYWSGTNTEAFF

V: TRBV10-1
size: -
D: TRBD1
J: TRBJ1-4
DNA: TGCGCCAGCAGCAGACGGGACAGAAGAAATGAAAAACTGTTTTTT
CDR3: CASSRRDRRNEKLFF

V: TRBV24-1
size: few
D: -
J: TRBJ1-5
DNA: TGTGCCACCAGTGGGTGGGGCAATCAGCCCCAGCATTTT
CDR3: CATSGWGNQPQHF

V: TRBV6-1
size: -
D: TRBD1
J: TRBJ1-5
DNA: TGTGCCAGCAGTGACCCGGGACAGCCCAATCAGCCCCAGCATTTT
CDR3: CASSDPGQPNQPQHF

V: TRBV5-1
size: -
D: -
J: TRBJ1-3
DNA: TGCGCCAGCAGCGTAAAAGGGGATTCTGGAAACACCATATATTTT
CDR3: CASSVKGDSGNTIYF

V: TRBV3-1/TRBV3-2
size: once
D: -
J: TRBJ1-1
DNA: TGTGCCAGCAGCCCATATACCAACCGACCAAAGAACACTGAAGCTTTCTTT
CDR3: CASSPYTNRPKNTEAFF

V: TRBV7-7
size: -
D: TRBD2
J: TRBJ2-1
DNA: TGTGCCAGCAGCTTAGGGACTAGCGGGACCTACAATGAGCAGTTCTTC
CDR3: CASSLGTSGTYNEQFF

V: TRBV5-1
size: once
D: -
J: TRBJ1-1
DNA: TGCGCCAGCCGAGCACAGGTCTTGAACACTGAAGCTTTCTTT
CDR3: CASRAQVLNTEAFF

V: TRBV30
size: -
D: TRBD1
J: TRBJ2-1
DNA: TGTGCCTGGAGCCGTAACAGGGGCGAGTACAATGAGCAGTTCTTC
CDR3: CAWSRNRGEYNEQFF

V: TRBV5-1
size: -
D: -
J: TRBJ2-1
DNA: TGCGCCAGCAGTACTACAGGGAACAGCATCATCGAGCAGTTCTTC
CDR3: CASSTTGNSIIEQFF

V: TRBV18
size: -
D: -
J: TRBJ2-1
DNA: TGTGCCAGCTCGGGGGGCTGGAACTACAATGAGCAGTTCTTC
CDR3: CASSGGWNYNEQFF

V: TRBV3-1/TRBV3-2
size: -
D: -
J: TRBJ1-5
DNA: TGTGCCAGCAGCCGGGGGGCGGCCGATAATCAGCCCCAGCATTTT
CDR3: CASSRGAADNQPQHF

V: TRBV6-1
size: -
D: -
J: TRBJ1-1
DNA: TGTGCCAGCAGTGAGATTGGAGGGGCCTCGAACACTGAAGCTTTCTTT
CDR3: CASSEIGGASNTEAFF

V: TRBV24-1
size: -
D: -
J: TRBJ1-3
DNA: TGTGCCACCAGGGAGGGAGGGGCCGGAAACACCATATATTTT
CDR3: CATREGGAGNTIYF